This T cell receptor (beta chain) was retrieved from a study of blood T cell repertoires in COVID-19. About the research overall: Material from acute and convalescent COVID-19 was sourced from the United States, Italy and Spain. PBMCs, B-cell-depleted T cells, or T cells provided the cDNA or gDNA that made up the material.

As processed by the authors: By means of reference gene primer amplification, nucleated cell counts were estimated. Clones were read by immunoSEQ multiplex PCR, and TCRdb kept only the in-frame ones, dropping some. D and trimming were read from the DNA, whereas the V and J calls and clone size are those reported in that table. The sample records fewer than 70,000 clones, over 75% being singletons. CDR3 length: 12 residues. The V gene lost 5 bases and the J gene lost 7 bases, with 8 bases spanning the gap. Sequencing used peripheral blood. The origin of this receptor is a human donor in a cohort sampled during active COVID-19. The V gene is TRBV12-3 or TRBV12-4, the J gene TRBJ1-4; the D gene is possibly TRBD1 (5 bases). The CDR3 is CASSRQTEKLFF. DNA of the CDR3: TGTGCCAGCAGTAGACAGACTGAAAAACTGTTTTTT.